Listed below are T cell receptor beta chains from one sample, sequenced in a study of shared clonotypes between healthy human individuals. Assay: immunoSEQ multiplex PCR; the TCRdb copy retains only in-frame clones and omits some. The sample shows about 600,000 clones, around 97% of them seen only once. The sample consisted of naive CD4+ T cells sorted from blood. The origin of the receptors is a woman in her 30s in good health. Both conserved end residues are part of each CDR3. Each record gives: J gene, clone size, D gene, V gene, CDR3 DNA, CDR3 protein. The D gene is left open where the match is weak. Size tells how often a clone was seen (once, few, many) or the class of an expanded clone, and some rows leave it out.

TRBJ1-4	.	.	TRBV19	TGTGCCAGTAGTATGTCAGCAGGGGATAATGAAAAACTGTTTTTT	CASSMSAGDNEKLFF
TRBJ2-2	.	.	TRBV4-1	TGCGCCAGCAGCCACGGAGTTCGCACCGGGGAGCTGTTTTTT	CASSHGVRTGELFF
TRBJ2-7	.	TRBD1	TRBV6-5	TGTGCCAGCAAACCGGGACAGCCATCCTACGAGCAGTACTTC	CASKPGQPSYEQYF
TRBJ2-7	.	.	TRBV18	TGTGCCAGCTCACGGTACAGGGAGGGGGGCGAGCAGTACTTC	CASSRYREGGEQYF
TRBJ2-1	.	.	TRBV30	TGTGCCTGGGACAACTACAATGAGCAGTTCTTC	CAWDNYNEQFF
TRBJ1-4	.	.	TRBV19	TGTGCCAGTAGTATAGGGAGAACTAATGAAAAACTGTTTTTT	CASSIGRTNEKLFF
TRBJ1-1	once	.	TRBV10-3	TGTGCCATCAGTGAGTCCCCCAGGGACACTGAAGCTTTCTTT	CAISESPRDTEAFF
TRBJ1-4	.	TRBD1	TRBV19	TGTGCCAGTAGTGAATCGGGACAGGGACTCGAAAAACTGTTTTTT	CASSESGQGLEKLFF
TRBJ1-1	.	.	TRBV18	TGTGCCAGCTCTGCCGAGGTGAACACTGAAGCTTTCTTT	CASSAEVNTEAFF
TRBJ2-7	.	.	TRBV10-3	TGTGCCATCAGTGACAAGGGCTACGAGCAGTACTTC	CAISDKGYEQYF
TRBJ1-5	.	.	TRBV2	TGTGCCAGCAGTGAGGGGAAAATCAAACCCCAGCATTTT	CASSEGKIKPQHF
TRBJ1-3	.	.	TRBV18	TGTGCCAGCTCACCACAAGGGTCTGGAAACACCATATATTTT	CASSPQGSGNTIYF
TRBJ1-1	.	TRBD1	TRBV6-5	TGTGCCAGCAGTAGCCCGGGGACAGACACTGAAGCTTTCTTT	CASSSPGTDTEAFF
TRBJ1-5	.	.	TRBV28	TGTGCCAGCAGTGCCCTCCGGGGCCGGGGTCGGAGCAATCAGCCCCAGCATTTT	CASSALRGRGRSNQPQHF
TRBJ1-1	.	.	TRBV14	TGTGCCAGCAGCCAAACCCTATCGAGGACCTACACTGAAGCTTTCTTT	CASSQTLSRTYTEAFF
TRBJ1-1	.	.	TRBV5-1	TGCGCCAGCAGCCCTCTTGTCGCGAACACTGAAGCTTTCTTT	CASSPLVANTEAFF
TRBJ1-1	.	.	TRBV27	TGTGCCAGCAGTTTGTCCACGGGGGGGAACACTGAAGCTTTCTTT	CASSLSTGGNTEAFF
TRBJ1-5	.	.	TRBV9	TGTGCCAGCAGCGCTAGAGGACAGAATAATCAGCCCCAGCATTTT	CASSARGQNNQPQHF
TRBJ2-7	.	.	TRBV9	TGTGCCAGCAGCGTCGGTTCGGGGGCGGAAGAGCAGTACTTC	CASSVGSGAEEQYF
TRBJ1-1	.	.	TRBV6-5	TGTGCCAGCAGTTACTCCCAAGCGAGGACTGAAGCTTTCTTT	CASSYSQARTEAFF
TRBJ2-2	.	TRBD1	TRBV2	TGTGCCAGCAGTCCACAGGGGGCCGTAAACACCGGGGAGCTGTTTTTT	CASSPQGAVNTGELFF
TRBJ2-7	.	.	TRBV5-1	TGCGCCAGCAGCATAAAAACGGGACAAGTCTCCTACGAGCAGTACTTC	CASSIKTGQVSYEQYF
TRBJ1-1	.	.	TRBV6-1	TGTGCCAGCAAGATCCGAAATATGAACACTGAAGCTTTCTTT	CASKIRNMNTEAFF
TRBJ1-2	.	.	TRBV28	TGTGCCAGCACGGCAGGTGTTAACTATGGCTACACCTTC	CASTAGVNYGYTF
TRBJ2-1	once	.	TRBV30	TGTGCCTGGAGTAGGTCTGGTGAGCAGTTCTTC	CAWSRSGEQFF
TRBJ2-3	.	.	TRBV19	TGTGCCAGTAGTATAGGGACCGCGGCAGATACGCAGTATTTT	CASSIGTAADTQYF
TRBJ1-3	.	.	TRBV5-1	TGCGCCAGCAGCTTGTGGGGCTCTGGAAACACCATATATTTT	CASSLWGSGNTIYF
TRBJ2-7	.	.	TRBV7-5	TGTGTCAGAAGCCACAGTCGGGGGGACGAGCAGTACTTC	CVRSHSRGDEQYF
TRBJ1-1	.	TRBD1	TRBV6-1	TGTGCCAGCAGTGCGACAGGGAGGGTGACTGAAGCTTTCTTT	CASSATGRVTEAFF
TRBJ2-2	.	.	TRBV5-6	TGTGCCAGCACCGGTCGCGGGCCGAACACCGGGGAGCTGTTTTTT	CASTGRGPNTGELFF
TRBJ2-2	once	.	TRBV2	TGTGCCAGCAGTGAAATGGGTCACACCGGGGAGCTGTTTTTT	CASSEMGHTGELFF
TRBJ2-7	.	TRBD2	TRBV5-4	TGTGCCAGCAGCTCACTAGCGGGAGGGCGGGAGCAGTACTTC	CASSSLAGGREQYF
TRBJ2-1	.	.	TRBV14	TGTGCCAGCCACCACCGGGACTTATCCTACAATGAGCAGTTCTTC	CASHHRDLSYNEQFF
TRBJ2-6	once	.	TRBV28	TGTGCCAGCAGTTTTCAGGGGCGCATCTCTGGGGCCAACGTCCTGACTTTC	CASSFQGRISGANVLTF
TRBJ2-2	once	.	TRBV29-1	TGCAGCGTGGCCACCGGGACCGTGAACACCGGGGAGCTGTTTTTT	CSVATGTVNTGELFF
TRBJ2-2	.	.	TRBV10-1	TGCGCCAGCAGTGACGGGGGAAGGTCCGGGGAGCTGTTTTTT	CASSDGGRSGELFF
TRBJ2-5	.	.	TRBV5-1	TGCGCCAGCAGCAGGGGAGAAGAGACCCAGTACTTC	CASSRGEETQYF
TRBJ1-4	once	.	TRBV5-4	TGTGCCAGCAGCGACGGTTACCGTCACGAAAAACTGTTTTTT	CASSDGYRHEKLFF
TRBJ1-4	.	.	TRBV6-1	TGTGCCAGCAGTAGAGACCCAGCCACTAATGAAAAACTGTTTTTT	CASSRDPATNEKLFF
TRBJ2-1	.	.	TRBV19	TGTGCCAGTAGTATAGTCAGGAGTTACCCCAATGAGCAGTTCTTC	CASSIVRSYPNEQFF
TRBJ2-1	once	TRBD2	TRBV2	TGTGCCAGCGGAGGCGGGAGCTCCTACAATGAGCAGTTCTTC	CASGGGSSYNEQFF
TRBJ2-7	.	TRBD2	TRBV5-4	TGTGCCAGCAGCTCCAAGCGGGATGCGGACTACGAGCAGTACTTC	CASSSKRDADYEQYF
TRBJ2-1	once	TRBD2	TRBV5-1	TGCGCCAGCAGCTTAACGGGACTAGCGGGAGGACATGAGCAGTTCTTC	CASSLTGLAGGHEQFF
TRBJ1-5	few	TRBD1	TRBV30	TGTGCCTGGAGTCAGACAGGGTTGAGTCAGCCCCAGCATTTT	CAWSQTGLSQPQHF
TRBJ2-5	.	TRBD2	TRBV4-1	TGCGCCAGCAGCCAAGGCCCACCTGGGACGGGAGGGTGGGAGACCCAGTACTTC	CASSQGPPGTGGWETQYF
TRBJ2-7	once	.	TRBV28	TGTGCCAGCAGTTTATGGGGATACGAGCAGTACTTC	CASSLWGYEQYF
TRBJ1-4	.	TRBD1	TRBV5-1	TGCGCCAGCAGCTCGGGACAGCCGGTTGAAAAACTGTTTTTT	CASSSGQPVEKLFF
TRBJ1-4	.	.	TRBV7-2	TGTGCCAGCAGCTTAGCTCTTCGGGGGCCTAATGAAAAACTGTTTTTT	CASSLALRGPNEKLFF
TRBJ2-5	.	.	TRBV6-1	TGTGCCAGCAGTGAAAGACTGGGGGAGACCCAGTACTTC	CASSERLGETQYF
TRBJ1-4	.	.	TRBV5-1	TGCGCCAGCAGCTTTCGGGGTTCTAATGAAAAACTGTTTTTT	CASSFRGSNEKLFF
TRBJ2-1	.	TRBD2	TRBV5-1	TGCGCCAGCAGCTCCATCGGACTAGCGGGTTTAAATGAGCAGTTCTTC	CASSSIGLAGLNEQFF
TRBJ2-7	.	.	TRBV27	TGTGCCAGCAAGGTGGCAGGGTCTTACGAGCAGTACTTC	CASKVAGSYEQYF
TRBJ1-1	.	TRBD1	TRBV27	TGTGCCAGCAGTGAATGGACAGGGAAGGACACTGAAGCTTTCTTT	CASSEWTGKDTEAFF
TRBJ2-7	.	.	TRBV11-2	TGTGCCAGCAGCTTCTCGCTAGCGCCAAGCTCCTACGAGCAGTACTTC	CASSFSLAPSSYEQYF